Below are 14 T cell receptor beta chains sequenced from a single sample in a study of blood T cells in healthy people across ages. The second PCR ran roughly 7 to 11 cycles with a sample-barcoded 5' primer and J-beta primers. One entry per CDR3 protein, called by TCRdb with MiXCR from the 5' RACE reads. Of 1.5 million to 2 million distinct CDR3 sequences in the sample, 28% were seen once. Sequencing used blood. These receptors originate from a woman in her twenties or thirties in good health.

The table lists this clonotype with many counts. V is TRBV12-3 or TRBV12-4 and J is TRBJ2-5; D unclear. The CDR3 consists of 12 residues. V lost 5 bases and J lost 4, with 8 bases in between. The chain's CDR3 is CASSIGLETQYF. DNA of the CDR3: TGTGCCAGCAGTATTGGTCTAGAGACCCAGTACTTC.

This clonotype has only a few counts. The CDR3 loop reads CASSEDYTDTQYF. The CDR3, as DNA: TGTGCCAGCAGTGAAGACTACACAGATACGCAGTATTTT. The chain couples TRBV25-1 to TRBJ2-3, with a weak D call TRBD2 (5 bases). The length of the CDR3 is 13 residues. V lost 2 bases and J 2 bases, leaving 5 bases between the germline ends. Germline assignment: CDR1 MGHDK and CDR2 SYGVNS.

This clonotype has at least ten counts. The chain joins TRBV9 to TRBJ2-5; D not certain. This CDR3 spans 14 amino acids. CDR1 is SGDLS, CDR2 YYNGEE, per germline. Between the trimmed V and J ends, which lost 0 bases and 1 base, there was a span of 7 bases. CDR3 sequence reads: CASSVVATQETQYF. The CDR3 DNA is TGTGCCAGCAGCGTAGTTGCCACCCAAGAGACCCAGTACTTC.

The chain is built from TRBV5-1 and TRBJ2-3, with TRBD2 identical over 9 bases. This CDR3 has 15 amino acids. Per germline, CDR1 SGHRS and CDR2 YFSETQ. Trimming removed 5 bases from V and 3 bases from J; junction bases left unmatched: 7. CDR3 in amino acids: CASSQSGLATDTQYF. The DNA for the CDR3 is TGCGCCAGCAGTCAATCGGGACTAGCTACAGATACGCAGTATTTT.

This clonotype was counted at least ten times. This chain uses TRBV27 with TRBJ2-5; D is undetermined. The ends were cut back, 6 bases at V and 5 bases at J, with 13 bases in the middle. Germline CDR1 reads MNHEY; CDR2 reads SMNVEV (reference sequence). The CDR3 has 13 residues. DNA of the CDR3: TGTGCCAGCAGCCGACCCGACCTGGAGACCCAGTACTTC. Translated: CASSRPDLETQYF.

In its sample, this clonotype was seen many times. One end of the junction is discordant with germline, which a read error may explain. V usage is TRBV3-1 and J usage is TRBJ2-7; 7 bases are shared with TRBD1. CDR3 length: 14 residues. The V gene's germline CDR1 is LGHDT and CDR2 YNNKEL (reference sequence). As DNA, the CDR3 is TGCGCCAGCAGTCAGAGGGGGCTCTCATACGAGCAGTACTTC. Translated: CASSQRGLSYEQYF.

This clonotype was seen a few times. The chain is built from TRBV9 and TRBJ2-1; no reliable D call. The J call may be in error: the DNA end matches TRBJ2-7 better. The CDR3 sequence is 15 residues long. CDR1 is SGDLS, CDR2 YYNGEE, per germline. This CDR3 is CASSVGGLSYNEQYF. The CDR3, as DNA: TGTGCCAGCAGCGTTGGCGGCCTTTCCTACAATGAGCAGTACTTC.

J is TRBJ1-1 and V is TRBV10-2; weak D call: TRBD1 (6 bases). Germline V lookup: CDR1 WSHSY, CDR2 SAAADI. The CDR3 is 13 amino acids. V was shortened by 3 bases and J by 6 bases, with 11 bases between the two germline ends. For the CDR3, the DNA is TGCGCCAGCAGTGACTTCGCAGGGGCTGAAGCTTTCTTT. It translates to CASSDFAGAEAFF.

The rearrangement links TRBV28 to TRBJ1-2; the D gene is possibly TRBD1 (6 bases). Trimming cost V 4 bases and J 5 bases, with 17 bases left between them. CDR1 and CDR2 (germline): MDHEN, SYDVKM. The CDR3 covers 15 residues. The CDR3 loop reads CASSSQGPQGYGYTF. The CDR3 nucleotides read TGTGCCAGCAGTTCTCAGGGCCCTCAGGGGTATGGCTACACCTTC.

The rearrangement uses TRBV9 and TRBJ2-1; a possible D gene is TRBD2 (5 bases). Judging by the DNA end, TRBJ2-7 fits better; the J call may be wrong. Germline CDR1 SGDLS, CDR2 YYNGEE. CDR3 length: 12 residues. CDR3 DNA sequence: TGTGCCAGCAGCGTAACCTCGGGGGAGCAGTACTTC. Encoded protein: CASSVTSGEQYF.

This clonotype was counted at least ten times. In DNA form, the CDR3 reads TGTGCCAGCAGTTTAATCCAGTCCTACGAGCAGTACTTC. Its translation is CASSLIQSYEQYF. The chain has TRBV12-3 or TRBV12-4 and TRBJ2-7; D is uncertain. The CDR3 has 13 amino acids. V was clipped by 2 bases and J by 1 base, with 6 bases between them.

In its sample, this clonotype was seen a few times. The chain has TRBV5-1 and TRBJ2-2; the D gene is possibly TRBD2 (6 bases). There are 15 residues in the CDR3. V was cut by 5 bases and J by 4 bases, with 15 bases left in between. Germline lookup yields CDR1 SGHRS and CDR2 YFSETQ. DNA of the CDR3: TGCGCCAGCAGTGGAGTTAGCGGACCCACCGGGGAGCTGTTTTTT. Its protein is CASSGVSGPTGELFF.

J is TRBJ1-2 and V is TRBV20-1; a weak D match, TRBD1 (5 bases). CDR3 length equals 14 residues. CDR1 DFQATT and CDR2 SNEGSKA come from the germline V gene (reference sequence). The V gene lost 2 bases and the J gene lost 4 bases, with 14 bases spanning the gap. CDR3 DNA: TGCAGTGCTAGATTTTCCTCGCAGGGCTATGGCTACACCTTC. Protein: CSARFSSQGYGYTF.

This clonotype was seen a few times. The V and J genes are TRBV5-6 and TRBJ2-5; 10 nucleotides align to TRBD2. The CDR3 totals 15 residues. In germline, CDR1 is SGHDT, CDR2 YYEEEE. V was pared by 3 bases and J by 4 bases, with 6 bases of the junction left unmatched. The CDR3 protein is CASSWSGGAGETQYF. Here the CDR3 DNA reads TGTGCCAGCAGCTGGAGCGGGGGGGCCGGAGAGACCCAGTACTTC.